This record concerns one T cell receptor beta chain sequence. The target of this receptor is not known. Base quality data are lacking; no much larger clone is found one base away. These data belong to a study of CD8 T cells in Susac syndrome (dated by TCRdb to the late 2010s). Regarding the complete study: Whether CD8+ T cell activation and differentiation in Susac syndrome was antigen driven was tested using repertoire sequencing.

Overall study results and their limits: The study acknowledged that relatively few individuals were included in the TCR sequencing and HLA analysis.

RNA was extracted using the RNeasy kit, and roughly 0.5 to 1 microgram was reverse transcribed with random hexamers. The immunoSEQ multiplex PCR assay, which covers 54 Vbeta and 13 Jbeta segments, was used to amplify TCR beta CDR3 regions. Bias from PCR amplification was corrected by using a synthetic template baseline for primer optimization and for computational correction. Under the source paper's analysis protocol: Reads were assigned to V, D and J genes according to IMGT and analyzed in immunoSEQ Analyzer, with only productive sequences retained. To calculate clonality, Shannon entropy was normalized by log2 of the number of productive unique sequences and then subtracted from one. Public and private clones were assessed among the 100 most prevalent clones of each patient and control. Clones were defined as Susac-specific when absent from the healthy and MS cohorts, from approximately 970 published viral clones and from other ImmuneACCESS disease sequences. TCRdb took the public reads, trimmed them with fastp at Q25, ran MiXCR for clone calling and kept in-frame beta chains. A single entry per CDR3 protein holds the most common genes and DNA from its merged rows. The authors' filters were not applied to this entry. The sample yields roughly 180,000 distinct CDR3 sequences; around 96% were counted once. The top ten hold 0.085% to 0.12% of the sample.

Peripheral blood CD8+ and CD4+ T cells from healthy donors, Susac syndrome patients and multiple sclerosis patients were profiled using high-throughput TCR beta sequencing. Healthy donors were age- and sex-matched controls. Bulk CD8+ and CD4+ T cells were purified magnetically by negative isolation, whereas CD8+ TEMRA cells were enriched by FACS. Blood was collected in EDTA tubes and processed within 24 hours, with PBMCs isolated through density gradient centrifugation. PBMCs intended for TCR sequencing were frozen in liquid nitrogen and were later thawed in a 37 degrees C water bath. A purity of at least 90% was achieved for sorted or isolated CD4+, CD8+ and CD8+ TEMRA cells. Sequenced material: CD4+ T cells from PBMCs. The source is a human donor in good health.

The CDR3 sequence is CASSQDRSNQPQHF. The DNA sequence is TGCGCCAGCAGCCAAGATCGGTCAAATCAGCCCCAGCATTTT. This sequence uses TRBV4-3 and TRBJ1-5, with the D segment identity uncertain. From its cysteine to its phenylalanine, the CDR3 spans 14 amino acids. Only the CDR3 DNA is retained, 42 bases long and in frame from the first base. The germline V gene yields LGHNA for CDR1 and YSLEER for CDR2. A distance of 7 bases separates the germline ends of V and J, which lose 0 bases and 4 bases respectively.